The 6 T cell receptor beta chains given below trace back to one sample, sequenced in a study of blood T cell repertoires in COVID-19. Sequencing was performed with immunoSEQ multiplex PCR; in TCRdb, only in-frame clones are kept and a portion is missing. The sample lists about 210,000 clones, approximately 89% seen once, with 4.5% to 5.5% in the top ten. Sequences were obtained from peripheral blood. Receptors were obtained from a middle-aged woman with acute or convalescent COVID-19.

The J gene is TRBJ1-1, the V gene TRBV29-1, with D possibly matching TRBD1 (6 bases). The V gene's germline CDR1 is SQVTM and CDR2 ANQGSEA. The CDR3 extends over 13 amino acids. Trimming removed 3 bases from V and 0 bases from J, with 8 bases in between. The CDR3 protein is CSVEGAMNTEAFF. CDR3 DNA: TGCAGCGTTGAGGGGGCCATGAACACTGAAGCTTTCTTT. Looking up the rest from reference TRBV29-1 and TRBJ1-1 gives the full variable domain: SAVISQKPSRDICQRGTSLTIQCQVDSQVTMMFWYRQQPGQSLTLIATANQGSEATYESGFVIDKFPISRPNLTFSTLTVSNMSPEDSSIYLCSVEGAMNTEAFFGQGTRLTVV.

The chain uses TRBV15 and TRBJ2-1; 9 bases agree with TRBD2. V was clipped by 9 bases and J by 7 bases; unmatched bases: 10. The germline V gene encodes CDR1 LNHNV and CDR2 YYDKDF (reference sequence). This CDR3 has 14 residues. CDR3 DNA sequence: TGTGCCACGAGTAGCGGGGGCTACGGGAATGAGCAGTTCTTC. Translating it yields CATSSGGYGNEQFF.

CDR3 sequence reads: CASSLGLGSGTVNEKLFF. CDR3 sequence (DNA): TGCGCCAGCAGCCTGGGGTTGGGGTCCGGGACAGTAAATGAAAAACTGTTTTTT. V gene TRBV5-1 combines with J gene TRBJ1-4; 7 nucleotides align to TRBD1. The CDR3 is 18 residues long. Germline V gene data show CDR1 as SGHRS and CDR2 as YFSETQ. After removal of 4 bases from V and 5 bases from J, the junction contained 17 bases not matched to a gene.

The chain joins TRBV30 to TRBJ1-4; a weak D match, TRBD1 (5 bases). The V and J ends lost 0 bases and 8 bases respectively, with 16 bases between them. The CDR3 totals 15 residues. Germline assignment: CDR1 GTSNPN and CDR2 SVGIG (reference sequence). The CDR3 nucleotides read TGTGCCTGGAGTGTAGGACGAGGGGAGGGGGAAAAACTGTTTTTT. Amino acids: CAWSVGRGEGEKLFF.

The rearrangement joins TRBV5-8 to TRBJ2-5; D is undetermined. From germline, CDR1 is SGHTS and CDR2 YDEGEE. With 2 bases removed from V and 1 base from J, the gap between germline ends came to 6 bases. This CDR3 spans 13 amino acids. CDR3 DNA: TGTGCCAGCAGCTTTCGCGGCCAAGAGACCCAGTACTTC. The encoded protein is CASSFRGQETQYF.

V is TRBV7-2 and J is TRBJ1-6, with D possibly being TRBD1 (5 bases). The CDR3 covers 16 residues. Per germline, CDR1 SGHTA and CDR2 FQGNSA. The germline V and J ends were trimmed by 2 bases and 9 bases, with 17 bases remaining between them. This CDR3 reads CASSLMGLTSGSPLHF. For the CDR3, the DNA is TGTGCCAGCAGCTTAATGGGGCTGACCTCCGGTTCACCCCTCCACTTT.